The clone carrying this TCR beta chain is deemed large (0.1 to 1%). The CDR3 covers 13 residues. Germline V gives CDR1 GTSNPN, CDR2 SVGIG (reference sequence). Trimming removed 4 bases at V and 4 bases at J, with 13 bases between. This record belongs to a study of blood T cell repertoires in COVID-19. Original data processing: Amplification of reference gene primers was used by the study to estimate nucleated cell counts. Some clones are missing from TCRdb's copy, which holds only in-frame ones; the method was immunoSEQ multiplex PCR. The D gene and trimming were derived from the DNA, and the V and J assignments and clone size from that table. The data show 30,000 to 40,000 clones, 90% to 95% seen once.

The chain is built from TRBV30 and TRBJ1-2, with TRBD1 as a possible D gene (6 bases). Source material: peripheral blood. The receptor's source is a man aged 50 or older with active COVID-19. The CDR3, as DNA: TGTGCCTGGATCGGAGGGGGGGGCTATGGCTACACCTTC. It codes for CAWIGGGGYGYTF.